The 32 T cell receptor beta chains below come from one sample, sequenced in a study of cytomegalovirus exposure and HLA in healthy donors. PCR primers comprised 60 Vbeta and 13 Jbeta primers. Repertoires were generated with immunoSEQ multiplex PCR, while TCRdb's copy carries only in-frame clones and drops some. Of about 200,000 clones in the sample, roughly 84% are singletons; the top ten hold 1.5% to 2%. Source material: PBMCs. The receptor set was obtained from a man aged 50-59 years in good health and CMV-seronegative.

The J gene is TRBJ2-5, the V gene TRBV11-3, with TRBD1 matching 9 bases. The germline gives CDR1 SGHNT, CDR2 YENEEA. The V and J ends lost 10 bases and 4 bases, in that order; junction bases with no gene match: 16. The CDR3 length is 16 residues. The CDR3 nucleotides are TGTGCCACCAGTAAAGGGGGTGACAGGGGGAGAGAGACCCAGTACTTC. It yields the protein CATSKGGDRGRETQYF.

In this sample, this clone turned up a few times. The chain combines TRBV7-9 with TRBJ2-5; D unclear. The V end lost 3 bases, the J end lost 4 bases, and 15 bases lay between the germline ends. Germline V gives CDR1 SEHNR, CDR2 FQNEAQ (reference sequence). This CDR3 comprises 15 residues. The CDR3 spells CASSFASLRRETQYF. CDR3 in DNA: TGTGCCAGCAGCTTCGCCAGTTTAAGGAGAGAGACCCAGTACTTC.

This chain joins TRBV28 and TRBJ2-1; 8 bases fit TRBD2. The CDR3 runs 14 residues. Unmatched junction bases numbered 7, after V lost 5 bases and J lost 7 bases. Germline V gives CDR1 MDHEN, CDR2 SYDVKM. CDR3 DNA: TGTGCCAGCAGTGGGGGGACTAGTAGAAATGAGCAGTTCTTC. It encodes CASSGGTSRNEQFF.

This clone turned up a few times. The rearrangement uses TRBV28 and TRBJ2-7; possible D gene TRBD2, 6 bases. Germline V gives CDR1 MDHEN, CDR2 SYDVKM. The CDR3 totals 12 residues. V lost 2 bases, J lost 6 bases, and 8 bases lay in between. As DNA, the CDR3 is TGTGCCAGCAGTTTACTCGGGGGCGAGCAGTACTTC. This codes for CASSLLGGEQYF.

The chain joins TRBV5-5 to TRBJ2-7, with 7 bases fitting TRBD1. V lost 2 bases to trimming and J lost 5 bases; unmatched junction nucleotides: 13. Germline V gene sequence: CDR1 SGHKS, CDR2 YYEKEE (reference sequence). The CDR3 runs to 16 residues. The CDR3 nucleotides read TGTGCCAGCAGCTTCTACTTACCCGGGACAGTTGACGAGCAGTACTTC. Its protein product is CASSFYLPGTVDEQYF.

The rearrangement uses TRBV5-1 and TRBJ2-5; perhaps TRBD2 as D (7 bases). Trimming removed 5 bases from V and 5 bases from J, with 16 bases in between. Germline V gene data show CDR1 as SGHRS and CDR2 as YFSETQ. This CDR3 has 14 residues. The DNA of the CDR3 is TGCGCCAGCAGAGCGGGACACAATGGGGAGACCCAGTACTTC. Translating it yields CASRAGHNGETQYF.

The CDR3 region has the DNA TGTGCCAGCAGCTCCCGGCGGGAGAGAGACGAGCAGTACTTC. It codes for CASSSRRERDEQYF. The rearrangement links TRBV7-2 to TRBJ2-7, with 7 positions matching TRBD2. In germline, CDR1 is SGHTA, CDR2 FQGNSA. The J segment lost 5 bases and the V segment lost 4 bases, leaving 8 bases of the junction unmatched. This CDR3 region has 14 residues.

This clone was counted only a few times. V is TRBV4-2 and J is TRBJ2-7; D perhaps matches TRBD2 (6 bases). CDR1 is LGHNA and CDR2 is YNFKEQ in the germline V gene. The CDR3 covers 14 residues. V lost 8 bases and J 2 bases, leaving 16 bases between the germline ends. CDR3 amino acids: CASGSGTQAYEQYF. CDR3 nucleotides: TGTGCCAGCGGCTCCGGGACTCAAGCCTACGAGCAGTACTTC.

The chain carries TRBV21-1 and TRBJ2-7; the table's D call TRBD2 went unverified against the DNA. TRBV21-1 is deemed a pseudogene. This CDR3 region has 12 residues. CDR3 region: CASRDCLPEQYF. The CDR3 coding sequence is TGTGCCAGCCGGGACTGTTTACCCGAGCAGTACTTC.

The chain joins TRBV5-1 to TRBJ2-7; 7 bases are shared with TRBD1. There are 14 residues in the CDR3. Germline assignment: CDR1 SGHRS and CDR2 YFSETQ. J lost 1 base, V lost 4 bases, and 5 bases had no gene match. CDR3 nucleotides: TGCGCCAGCAGCGCCGAGGGGGCATCCTACGAGCAGTACTTC. Residues: CASSAEGASYEQYF.

The rearrangement uses TRBV4-2 and TRBJ2-1; 11 bases are shared with TRBD2. The trim removed 0 bases at V and 8 bases at J, leaving 9 bases unmatched. From germline, CDR1 is LGHNA and CDR2 YNFKEQ. The CDR3 is 17 amino acids. CDR3 protein: CASSQDGSGRVADEQFF. The CDR3 DNA follows: TGTGCCAGCAGCCAAGATGGTAGCGGGAGGGTAGCGGATGAGCAGTTCTTC.

This chain joins TRBV5-5 and TRBJ2-7, with TRBD1 as a possible D gene (6 bases). V dropped 4 bases and J dropped 2 bases, with 13 bases sitting between them. The CDR3 spans 14 residues. The V gene's germline CDR1 is SGHKS and CDR2 YYEKEE (reference sequence). The CDR3 nucleotides are TGTGCCAGCAGCGCCAGGGGCTTAGCCTACGAGCAGTACTTC. Translated: CASSARGLAYEQYF.

The chain has TRBV5-1 and TRBJ2-7; TRBD2 matches at 14 bases. CDR1 is SGHRS and CDR2 is YFSETQ in the germline V gene. V shed 4 bases and J 2 bases; nucleotides not matched to a gene: 5. The CDR3 sequence is 16 residues long. CDR3 sequence reads: CASSKTSGRAPYEQYF. The DNA for the CDR3 is TGCGCCAGCAGCAAGACTAGCGGGAGGGCCCCCTACGAGCAGTACTTC.

In nucleotides, the CDR3 is TGTGCCAGCAGTCTAGATGGCCTCGTTACTAGCACAGATACGCAGTATTTT. Translated, it gives CASSLDGLVTSTDTQYF. This chain links TRBV27 with TRBJ2-3; D unresolved. The length of the CDR3 is 17 residues. Germline CDR1 is MNHEY and CDR2 is SMNVEV (reference sequence). Between the trimmed V and J ends, which lost 5 bases and 0 bases, there was a span of 18 bases.

CDR3 protein: CASSIRGPREKLFF. The CDR3 coding sequence is TGTGCCAGCAGTATCAGGGGACCCCGTGAAAAACTGTTTTTT. The chain recombines TRBV2 with TRBJ1-4, with D perhaps matching TRBD1 (6 bases). The V gene lost 5 bases and the J gene lost 7 bases, with 14 bases spanning the gap. The germline V gene encodes CDR1 SNHLY and CDR2 FYNNEI. The CDR3 has 14 residues.

This chain links TRBV5-1 with TRBJ2-3, with TRBD2 matching 11 bases. The CDR3 is 16 amino acids. Germline V gene lookup returns CDR1 SGHRS and CDR2 YFSETQ. Losses at the gene ends were 4 bases for V and 5 bases for J; bases not matched to a gene: 9. CDR3 nucleotides: TGCGCCAGCAGCACCGAACTAGCGGGAGCCAAAGATACGCAGTATTTT. This gives the protein CASSTELAGAKDTQYF.

This clone has a single count. J is TRBJ2-7 and V is TRBV6-6; 10 positions agree with TRBD2. The CDR3 is 16 amino acids. The V gene's germline CDR1 is MNHNY and CDR2 SVGAGI (reference sequence). J lost 0 bases, V lost 7 bases, and 9 bases had no gene match. The CDR3 loop is CASTRTSSGSSYEQYF. As DNA, the CDR3 is TGTGCCAGCACCAGAACCTCTAGCGGGAGCTCCTACGAGCAGTACTTC.

The chain links TRBV28 to TRBJ1-1; possible D gene TRBD1, 5 bases. Germline V gene sequence: CDR1 MDHEN, CDR2 SYDVKM. The CDR3 contains 11 residues. Trimming left V 6 bases short and J 9 bases short, with 11 bases between. This CDR3 reads CASRTDSKAFF. DNA of the CDR3: TGTGCCAGCAGAACCGACAGTAAAGCTTTCTTT.

This clone turned up a few times. The J gene is TRBJ1-3, the V gene TRBV6-5; tentative D call: TRBD1 (6 bases). The CDR3 extends over 15 amino acids. Trimming stripped 5 bases from V and 5 bases from J, with 16 bases between. CDR1 is MNHEY and CDR2 is SVGAGI in the germline V gene. CDR3 DNA: TGTGCCAGCAGTCGCATAGACAGGTTGAGAAACACCATATATTTT. Translation: CASSRIDRLRNTIYF.

The chain has TRBV4-2 and TRBJ1-1, with 8 bases fitting TRBD1. CDR1 and CDR2 (germline): LGHNA, YNFKEQ. The V gene end was trimmed by 2 bases and the J gene end by 1 base; junction bases not matched to a gene: 3. This CDR3 has 15 amino acids. CDR3 sequence reads: CASSQPGQGNTEAFF. CDR3 DNA: TGTGCCAGCAGCCAACCAGGACAGGGGAACACTGAAGCTTTCTTT.

The rearrangement links TRBV7-8 to TRBJ2-5; a possible D gene is TRBD2 (6 bases). Trimming removed 1 base at V and 4 bases at J, with 13 bases between. Germline V gene lookup returns CDR1 SGHVS and CDR2 FQNEAQ. The CDR3 has 15 amino acids. CDR3 DNA: TGTGCCAGCAGCTTAGATGGGGGGAGTGGAGAGACCCAGTACTTC. Encoded protein: CASSLDGGSGETQYF. Looking up the rest from reference TRBV7-8 and TRBJ2-5 gives the full variable domain: GAGVSQSPRYKVAKRGQDVALRCDPISGHVSLFWYQQALGQGPEFLTYFQNEAQLDKSGLPSDRFFAERPEGSVSTLKIQRTQQEDSAVYLCASSLDGGSGETQYFGPGTRLLVL.

The V and J genes are TRBV5-4 and TRBJ2-1, with 8 bases lining up with TRBD2. Looked up from germline, CDR1 is SGHNT and CDR2 is YYREEE (reference sequence). This CDR3 comprises 16 residues. Germline trimming cut 0 bases from V and 3 bases from J; bases unmatched to any gene: 5. The CDR3 loop is CASSLAASGHYNEQFF. Here the CDR3 DNA reads TGTGCCAGCAGCTTGGCGGCTAGCGGGCACTACAATGAGCAGTTCTTC. The full variable domain, in which reference TRBV5-4 and TRBJ2-1 provide the parts outside the CDR3, is ETGVTQSPTHLIKTRGQQVTLRCSSQSGHNTVSWYQQALGQGPQFIFQYYREEENGRGNFPPRFSGLQFPNYSSELNVNALELDDSALYLCASSLAASGHYNEQFFGPGTRLTVL.

CDR3 loop: CASSRNSGRVGFF. In nucleotides, the CDR3 is TGTGCCAGCAGCCGGAATAGCGGGAGGGTTGGGTTCTTC. The rearrangement links TRBV5-6 to TRBJ2-1; 11 bases are shared with TRBD2. The V segment lost 4 bases and the J segment 15 bases; nucleotides outside the gene matches: 9. The CDR3 spans 13 residues. Germline V lookup: CDR1 SGHDT, CDR2 YYEEEE. Based on the CDR3 plus reference TRBV5-6 and TRBJ2-1, the full variable domain is DAGVTQSPTHLIKTRGQQVTLRCSPKSGHDTVSWYQQALGQGPQFIFQYYEEEERQRGNFPDRFSGHQFPNYSSELNVNALLLGDSALYLCASSRNSGRVGFFGPGTRLTVL.

The chain carries TRBV4-1 and TRBJ2-1; D possibly corresponds to TRBD1 (6 bases). The CDR3 totals 16 residues. Trimming pared 0 bases from V and 3 bases from J, leaving 12 bases between. Germline assignment: CDR1 MGHRA and CDR2 YSYEKL. In nucleotides, the CDR3 is TGCGCCAGCAGCCAAGATGCCAGGGGATTCTACAATGAGCAGTTCTTC. As protein: CASSQDARGFYNEQFF.

The rearrangement links TRBV28 to TRBJ1-4; 10 bases are shared with TRBD1. The CDR3 is made up of 15 amino acids. CDR1 and CDR2 from the germline V gene are MDHEN and SYDVKM. With 8 bases clipped from V and 8 bases from J, the junction kept 11 bases outside the gene matches. CDR3 region: CASGPGTGVGEKLFF. The CDR3 bases are TGTGCCAGCGGGCCCGGGACAGGGGTAGGAGAAAAACTGTTTTTT.

This chain links TRBV7-2 with TRBJ1-3; D may be TRBD1 (6 bases). Germline CDR1 reads SGHTA; CDR2 reads FQGNSA. Trimming pared 1 base from V and 2 bases from J, leaving 15 bases between. This CDR3 spans 17 amino acids. The CDR3 bases are TGTGCCAGCAGCTTAGGGGGGACACGTTCCACTGGAAACACCATATATTTT. It is translated as CASSLGGTRSTGNTIYF.

As regards this clone: The junction shows a germline mismatch at one end, possibly a read error. This CDR3 is CAGSDSQGGEAFF. The CDR3 region has the DNA TGTGCCGGCAGTGACTCACAGGGTGGTGAAGCTTTCTTT. The chain uses TRBV6-4 and TRBJ1-1; D possibly corresponds to TRBD1 (6 bases). Germline CDR1 and CDR2: MRHNA and SNTAGT. The CDR3 spans 13 residues.

The DNA of the CDR3 is TGCGCCAGTACGGGTTTCCGAGAGACCCAGTACTTC. Protein sequence: CASTGFRETQYF. This chain links TRBV4-1 with TRBJ2-5; D not certain. V was cut by 9 bases and J by 4 bases, with 12 bases left in between. The CDR3 totals 12 residues. Per germline, CDR1 MGHRA and CDR2 YSYEKL.

A single count supports this clone. The chain uses TRBV11-2 and TRBJ2-7, with TRBD1 as a possible D gene (5 bases). Germline lookup yields CDR1 SGHAT and CDR2 FQNNGV. V gave up 3 bases and J gave up 6 bases, with 9 bases separating them. The CDR3 length is 12 residues. In nucleotides, the CDR3 is TGTGCCAGCAGCTTTACAGGATCCGAGCAGTACTTC. This codes for CASSFTGSEQYF.

This chain connects TRBV18 to TRBJ2-7; 7 nucleotides match TRBD2. Germline V gives CDR1 KGHSH, CDR2 LQKENI. The junction had 3 bases not matched to a gene; V was cut back by 3 bases and J by 4 bases. There are 13 residues in the CDR3. CDR3 amino acids: CASSPRGDYEQYF. The CDR3 nucleotides read TGTGCCAGCTCACCTCGGGGGGATTACGAGCAGTACTTC.

The chain joins TRBV10-2 to TRBJ2-5; 8 bases fit TRBD1. Germline lookup yields CDR1 WSHSY and CDR2 SAAADI. The CDR3 is 16 residues long. V was pared by 5 bases and J by 5 bases, with 13 bases of the junction left unmatched. As DNA, the CDR3 is TGCGCCAGCAGTCCCCACCTGGACAGGGTAAGGGAGACCCAGTACTTC. This encodes CASSPHLDRVRETQYF.

This clone came up a few times. This chain connects TRBV5-1 to TRBJ2-7; TRBD2 aligns across 7 bases. Germline lookup yields CDR1 SGHRS and CDR2 YFSETQ. This CDR3 has 16 residues. J gave up 4 bases and V 0 bases, and 10 bases lay outside the gene matches. CDR3 protein: CASSLAGYGRGYEQYF. In DNA form, the CDR3 reads TGCGCCAGCAGCTTGGCGGGGTATGGGAGGGGATACGAGCAGTACTTC.